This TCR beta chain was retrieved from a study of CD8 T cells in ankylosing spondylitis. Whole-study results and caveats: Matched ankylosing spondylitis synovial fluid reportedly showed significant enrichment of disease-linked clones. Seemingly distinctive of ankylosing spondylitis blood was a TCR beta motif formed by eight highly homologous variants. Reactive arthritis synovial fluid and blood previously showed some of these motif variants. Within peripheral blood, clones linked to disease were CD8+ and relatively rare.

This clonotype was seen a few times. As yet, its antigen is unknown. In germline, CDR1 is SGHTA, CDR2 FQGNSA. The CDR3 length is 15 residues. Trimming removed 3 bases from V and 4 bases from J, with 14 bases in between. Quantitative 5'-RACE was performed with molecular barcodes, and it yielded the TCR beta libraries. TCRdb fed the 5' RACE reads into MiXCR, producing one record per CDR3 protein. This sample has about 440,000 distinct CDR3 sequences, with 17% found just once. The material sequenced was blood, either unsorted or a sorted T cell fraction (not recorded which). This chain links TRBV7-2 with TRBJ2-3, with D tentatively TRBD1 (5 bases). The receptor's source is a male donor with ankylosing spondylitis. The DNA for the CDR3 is TGTGCCAGCAGCTTGCAAGGGGTACGGGCAGATACGCAGTATTTT. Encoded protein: CASSLQGVRADTQYF.